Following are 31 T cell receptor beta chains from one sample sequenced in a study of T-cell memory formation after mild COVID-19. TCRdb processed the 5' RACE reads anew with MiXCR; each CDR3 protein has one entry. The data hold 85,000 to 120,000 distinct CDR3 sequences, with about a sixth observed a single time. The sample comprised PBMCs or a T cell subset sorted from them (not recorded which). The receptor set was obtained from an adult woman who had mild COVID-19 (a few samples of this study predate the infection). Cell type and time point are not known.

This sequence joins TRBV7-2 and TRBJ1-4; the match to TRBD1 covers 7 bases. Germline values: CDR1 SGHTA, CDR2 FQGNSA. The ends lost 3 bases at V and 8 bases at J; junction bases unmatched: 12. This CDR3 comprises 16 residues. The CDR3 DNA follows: TGTGCCAGCAGCTTCCTAGGAGGGGGCTGGGAGGAAAAACTGTTTTTT. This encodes CASSFLGGGWEEKLFF.

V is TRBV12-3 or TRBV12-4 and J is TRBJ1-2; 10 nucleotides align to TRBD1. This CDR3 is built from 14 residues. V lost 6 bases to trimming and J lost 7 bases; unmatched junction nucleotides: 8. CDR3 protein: CASSRGTGDGGYTF. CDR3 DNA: TGTGCCAGCAGCCGCGGGACAGGGGATGGTGGCTACACCTTC.

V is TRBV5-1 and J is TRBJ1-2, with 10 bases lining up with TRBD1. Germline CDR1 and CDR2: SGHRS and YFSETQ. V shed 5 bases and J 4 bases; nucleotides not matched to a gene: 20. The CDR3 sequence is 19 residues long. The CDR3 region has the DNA TGCGCCAGCAGACGAGAACCGGGACAGGGGCGTGCCGGGGGCTATGGCTACACCTTC. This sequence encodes CASRREPGQGRAGGYGYTF.

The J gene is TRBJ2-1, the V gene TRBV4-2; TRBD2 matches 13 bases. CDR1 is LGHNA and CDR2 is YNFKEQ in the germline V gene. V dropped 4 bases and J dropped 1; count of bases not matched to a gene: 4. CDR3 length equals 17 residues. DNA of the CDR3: TGTGCCAGCAGCCCTAGACTAGCGGGGGGTTCCTACAATGAGCAGTTCTTC. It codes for CASSPRLAGGSYNEQFF.

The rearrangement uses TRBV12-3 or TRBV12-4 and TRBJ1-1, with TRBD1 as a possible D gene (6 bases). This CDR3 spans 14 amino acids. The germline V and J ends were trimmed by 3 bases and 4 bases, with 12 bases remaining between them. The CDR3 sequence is CASSLTGLSTEAFF. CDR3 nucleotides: TGTGCCAGCAGTTTGACAGGCCTGAGCACTGAAGCTTTCTTT.

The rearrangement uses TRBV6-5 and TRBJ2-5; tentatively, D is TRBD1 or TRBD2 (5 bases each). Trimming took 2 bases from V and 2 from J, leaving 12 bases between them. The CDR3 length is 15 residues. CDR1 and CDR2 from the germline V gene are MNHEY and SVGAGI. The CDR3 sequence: CASSYHEGFQETQYF. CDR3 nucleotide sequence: TGTGCCAGCAGTTACCATGAGGGGTTTCAAGAGACCCAGTACTTC.

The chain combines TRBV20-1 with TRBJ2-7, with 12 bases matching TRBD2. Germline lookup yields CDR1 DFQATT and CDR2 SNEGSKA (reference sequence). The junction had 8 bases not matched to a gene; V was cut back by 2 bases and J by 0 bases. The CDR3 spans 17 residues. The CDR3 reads CSARTTSGRPSSYEQYF. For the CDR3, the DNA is TGCAGTGCTAGAACGACTAGCGGGAGACCTTCCTCCTACGAGCAGTACTTC.

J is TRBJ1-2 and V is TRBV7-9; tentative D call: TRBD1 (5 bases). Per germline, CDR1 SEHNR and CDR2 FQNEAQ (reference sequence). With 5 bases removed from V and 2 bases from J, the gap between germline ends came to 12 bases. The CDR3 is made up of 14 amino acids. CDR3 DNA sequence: TGTGCCAGCAGCCACGTCGGGGGGAACTATGGCTACACCTTC. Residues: CASSHVGGNYGYTF.

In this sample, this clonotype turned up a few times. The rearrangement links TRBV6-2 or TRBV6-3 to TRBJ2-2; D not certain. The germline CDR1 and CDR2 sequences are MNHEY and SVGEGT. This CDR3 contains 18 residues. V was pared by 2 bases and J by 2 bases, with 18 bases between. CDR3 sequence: CASSYPRATETNTGELFF. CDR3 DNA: TGTGCCAGCAGTTACCCACGAGCGACGGAAACCAACACCGGGGAGCTGTTTTTT.

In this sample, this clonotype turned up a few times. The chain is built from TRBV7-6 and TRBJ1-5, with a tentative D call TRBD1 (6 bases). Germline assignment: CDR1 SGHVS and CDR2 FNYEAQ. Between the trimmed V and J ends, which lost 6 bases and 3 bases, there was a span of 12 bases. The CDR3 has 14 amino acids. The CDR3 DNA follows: TGTGCCAGCAGGCACAGGGACCCCAATCAGCCCCAGCATTTT. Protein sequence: CASRHRDPNQPQHF.

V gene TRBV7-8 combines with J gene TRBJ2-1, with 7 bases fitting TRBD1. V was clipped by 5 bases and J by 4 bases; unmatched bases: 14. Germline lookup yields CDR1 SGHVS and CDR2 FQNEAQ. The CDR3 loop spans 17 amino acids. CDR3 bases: TGTGCCAGCAGCCGCTCCGACAGGGCGCTTATGTACAATGAGCAGTTCTTC. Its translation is CASSRSDRALMYNEQFF.

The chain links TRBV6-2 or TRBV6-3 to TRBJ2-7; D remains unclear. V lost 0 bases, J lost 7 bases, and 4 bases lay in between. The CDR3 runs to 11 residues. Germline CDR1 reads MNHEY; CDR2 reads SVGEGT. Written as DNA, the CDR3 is TGTGCCAGCAGTTACTCTGTAGAGCAGTACTTC. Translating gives CASSYSVEQYF.

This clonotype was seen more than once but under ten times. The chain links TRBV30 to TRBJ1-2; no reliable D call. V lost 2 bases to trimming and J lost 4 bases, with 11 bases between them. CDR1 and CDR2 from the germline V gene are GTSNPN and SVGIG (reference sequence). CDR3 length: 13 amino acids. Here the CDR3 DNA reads TGTGCCTGGAGTCCCCGCATCTCCTATGGCTACACCTTC. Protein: CAWSPRISYGYTF.

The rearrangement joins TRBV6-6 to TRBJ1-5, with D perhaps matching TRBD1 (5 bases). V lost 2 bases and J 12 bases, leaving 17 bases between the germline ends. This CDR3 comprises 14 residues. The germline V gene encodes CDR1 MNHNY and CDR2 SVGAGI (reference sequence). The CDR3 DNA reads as TGTGCCAGCAGTTACCCCGCATCCAGGGCCGACCAGCATTTT. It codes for CASSYPASRADQHF.

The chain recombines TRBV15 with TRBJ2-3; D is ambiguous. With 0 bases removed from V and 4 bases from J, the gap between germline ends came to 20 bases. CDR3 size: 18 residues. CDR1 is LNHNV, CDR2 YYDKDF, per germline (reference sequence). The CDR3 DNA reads TGTGCCACCAGCAGAGATTCCGACGGTGTGAGGATGGCAGATACGCAGTATTTT. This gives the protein CATSRDSDGVRMADTQYF.

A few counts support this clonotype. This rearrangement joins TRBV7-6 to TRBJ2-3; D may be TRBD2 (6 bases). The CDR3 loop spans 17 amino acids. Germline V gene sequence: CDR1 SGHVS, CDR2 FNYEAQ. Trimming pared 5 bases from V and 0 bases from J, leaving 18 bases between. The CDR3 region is CASSPGTVTTSTDTQYF. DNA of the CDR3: TGTGCCAGCAGCCCTGGGACTGTGACCACTAGCACAGATACGCAGTATTTT. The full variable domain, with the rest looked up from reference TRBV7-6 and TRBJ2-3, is GAGVSQSPRYKVTKRGQDVALRCDPISGHVSLYWYRQALGQGPEFLTYFNYEAQQDKSGLPNDRFSAERPEGSISTLTIQRTEQRDSAMYRCASSPGTVTTSTDTQYFGPGTRLTVL.

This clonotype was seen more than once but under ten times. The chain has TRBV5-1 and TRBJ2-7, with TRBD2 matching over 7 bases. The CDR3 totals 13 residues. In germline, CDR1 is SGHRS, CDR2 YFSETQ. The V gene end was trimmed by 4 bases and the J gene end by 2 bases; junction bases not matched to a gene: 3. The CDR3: CASSDRGAYEQYF. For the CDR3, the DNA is TGCGCCAGCAGCGATCGGGGGGCCTACGAGCAGTACTTC.

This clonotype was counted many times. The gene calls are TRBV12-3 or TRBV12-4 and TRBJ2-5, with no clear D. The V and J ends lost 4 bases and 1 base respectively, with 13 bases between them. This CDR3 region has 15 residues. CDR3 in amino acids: CASSSHGLGQETQYF. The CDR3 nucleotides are TGTGCCAGCAGTTCCCATGGCCTGGGCCAAGAGACCCAGTACTTC.

In nucleotides, the CDR3 is TGCAGCGTTGATGAAAATTACAATGAGCAGTTCTTC. Its translation is CSVDENYNEQFF. This rearrangement joins TRBV29-1 to TRBJ2-1; D unclear. Germline CDR1 SQVTM, CDR2 ANQGSEA. V was trimmed by 3 bases and J by 4 bases, leaving 7 bases between them. The CDR3 spans 12 residues.

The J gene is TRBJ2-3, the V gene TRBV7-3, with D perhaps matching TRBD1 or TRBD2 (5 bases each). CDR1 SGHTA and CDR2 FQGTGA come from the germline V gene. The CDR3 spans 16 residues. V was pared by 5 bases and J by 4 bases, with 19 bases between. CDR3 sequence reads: CASSAPREQGADTQYF. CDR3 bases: TGTGCCAGCAGCGCGCCCAGGGAGCAGGGTGCAGATACGCAGTATTTT.

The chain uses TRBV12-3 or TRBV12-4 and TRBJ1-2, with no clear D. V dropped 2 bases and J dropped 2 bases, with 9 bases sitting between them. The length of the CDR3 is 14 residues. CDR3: CASSLPTGNYGYTF. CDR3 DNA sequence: TGTGCCAGCAGTTTACCTACCGGGAACTATGGCTACACCTTC.

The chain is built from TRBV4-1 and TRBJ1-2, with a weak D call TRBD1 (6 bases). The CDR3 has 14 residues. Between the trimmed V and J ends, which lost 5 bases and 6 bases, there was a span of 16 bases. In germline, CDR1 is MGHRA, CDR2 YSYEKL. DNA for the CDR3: TGCGCCAGCAGCTCCCTGACAGGATCGAATGGCTACACCTTC. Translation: CASSSLTGSNGYTF.

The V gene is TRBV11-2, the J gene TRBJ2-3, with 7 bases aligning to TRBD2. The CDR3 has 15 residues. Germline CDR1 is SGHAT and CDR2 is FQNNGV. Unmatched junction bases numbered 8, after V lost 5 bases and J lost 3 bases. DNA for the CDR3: TGTGCCAGCAGCCCCCAACTAGCGTCAACAGATACGCAGTATTTT. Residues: CASSPQLASTDTQYF.

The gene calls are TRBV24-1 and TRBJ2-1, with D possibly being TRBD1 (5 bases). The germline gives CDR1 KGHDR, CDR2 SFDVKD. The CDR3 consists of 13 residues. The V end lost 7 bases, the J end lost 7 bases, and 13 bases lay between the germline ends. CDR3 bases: TGTGCCACCAGCGCGGTAAGGGGTAATGAGCAGTTCTTC. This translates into CATSAVRGNEQFF.

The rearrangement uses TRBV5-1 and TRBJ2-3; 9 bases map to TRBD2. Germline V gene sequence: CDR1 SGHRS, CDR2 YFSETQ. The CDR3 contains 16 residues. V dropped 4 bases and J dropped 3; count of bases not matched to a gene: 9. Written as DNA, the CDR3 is TGCGCCAGCAGCCCGGGTAGCGGGGGATGGACAGATACGCAGTATTTT. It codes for CASSPGSGGWTDTQYF.

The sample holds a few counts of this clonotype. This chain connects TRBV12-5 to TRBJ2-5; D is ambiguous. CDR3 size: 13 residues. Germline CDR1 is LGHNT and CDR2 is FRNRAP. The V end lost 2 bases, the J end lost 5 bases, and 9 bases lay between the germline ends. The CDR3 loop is CASGLPNRETQYF. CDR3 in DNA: TGTGCTAGTGGTTTGCCAAATAGGGAGACCCAGTACTTC.

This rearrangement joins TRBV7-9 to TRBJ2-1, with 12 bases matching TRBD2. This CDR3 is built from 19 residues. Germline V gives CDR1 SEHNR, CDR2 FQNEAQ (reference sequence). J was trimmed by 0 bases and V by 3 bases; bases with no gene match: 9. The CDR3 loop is CASSLAGTSGWSSYNEQFF. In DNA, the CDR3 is TGTGCCAGCAGCTTGGCCGGGACTAGCGGGTGGAGCTCCTACAATGAGCAGTTCTTC.

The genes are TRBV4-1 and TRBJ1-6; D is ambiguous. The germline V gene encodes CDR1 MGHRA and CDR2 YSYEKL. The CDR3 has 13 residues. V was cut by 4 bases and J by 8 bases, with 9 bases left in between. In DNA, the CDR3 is TGCGCCAGCAGCCCGCTCTCCTATTCACCCCTCCACTTT. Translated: CASSPLSYSPLHF.

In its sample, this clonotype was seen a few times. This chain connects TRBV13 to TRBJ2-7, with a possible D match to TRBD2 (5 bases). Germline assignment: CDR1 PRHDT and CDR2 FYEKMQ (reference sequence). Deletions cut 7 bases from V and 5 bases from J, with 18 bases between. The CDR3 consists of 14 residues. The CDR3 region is CASKGVLKRDEQYF. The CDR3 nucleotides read TGTGCCAGCAAGGGAGTTCTAAAGAGGGACGAGCAGTACTTC.

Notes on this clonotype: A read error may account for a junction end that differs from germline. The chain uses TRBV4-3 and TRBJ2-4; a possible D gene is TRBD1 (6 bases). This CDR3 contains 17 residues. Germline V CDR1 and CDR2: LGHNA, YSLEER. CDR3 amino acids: CSSSQESQGRAKNIQYF. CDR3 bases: TGCTCCAGCAGCCAAGAGTCACAGGGCAGGGCCAAAAACATTCAGTACTTC.

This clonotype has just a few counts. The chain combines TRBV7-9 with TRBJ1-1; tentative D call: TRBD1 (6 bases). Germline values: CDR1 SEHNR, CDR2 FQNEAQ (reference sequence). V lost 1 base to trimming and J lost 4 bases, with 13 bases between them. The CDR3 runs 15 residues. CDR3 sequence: CASSLEAGAGTEAFF. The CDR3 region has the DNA TGTGCCAGCAGCTTAGAGGCAGGGGCGGGCACTGAAGCTTTCTTT.